The 16 T cell receptor beta chains listed next were all sequenced from one sample in a study of control samples from healthy donors and cancer patients. The protocol was immunoSEQ multiplex PCR, while the TCRdb copy is restricted to in-frame clones and leaves out a portion. The sample contains 98,000 or so clones, 79% of which appear only once. The source material was blood. These receptors all come from a woman under 40 in good health.

The chain links TRBV15 to TRBJ2-5; D might be TRBD1 (5 bases). The ends were cut back, 3 bases at V and 5 bases at J, with 13 bases in the middle. CDR1 and CDR2 (germline): LNHNV, YYDKDF (reference sequence). The CDR3 totals 14 residues. The CDR3 DNA is TGTGCCACCAGCAGGGGGTCAGGGAAGGAGACCCAGTACTTC. Translation: CATSRGSGKETQYF.

The chain has TRBV7-7 and TRBJ2-2, with D possibly being TRBD1 (5 bases). Trimming took off 10 bases at V and 0 bases at J, with 9 bases between the two ends. Germline CDR1 is SSHAT and CDR2 is FNYEAQ (reference sequence). This CDR3 has 13 amino acids. CDR3 residues: CAIKTANTGELFF. The CDR3 region has the DNA TGTGCCATTAAGACAGCGAACACCGGGGAGCTGTTTTTT.

This chain connects TRBV29-1 to TRBJ1-2, with 7 bases lining up with TRBD1. The germline V gene encodes CDR1 SQVTM and CDR2 ANQGSEA. J was trimmed by 0 bases and V by 4 bases; bases with no gene match: 2. The CDR3 extends over 13 amino acids. In nucleotides, the CDR3 is TGCAGCGTTGGACAGGGAGCTAACTATGGCTACACCTTC. This sequence encodes CSVGQGANYGYTF.

V and J are TRBV21-1 and TRBJ1-5; whether TRBD1, the table's D call, matches the DNA was not checked. TRBV21-1 is an annotated pseudogene. The CDR3 has 15 residues. The CDR3, as DNA: TGTGCCAGCAGCGATCCTTGGCAGGGCAATCAGCCCCAGCATTTT. Protein product: CASSDPWQGNQPQHF.

V gene TRBV6-2 or TRBV6-3 combines with J gene TRBJ1-2; D perhaps matches TRBD1 (5 bases). CDR3 length: 15 amino acids. Trimming cost V 0 bases and J 2 bases, with 10 bases left between them. Germline V gene sequence: CDR1 MNHEY, CDR2 SVGEGT. CDR3 region: CASSYSIGANYGYTF. In DNA, the CDR3 is TGTGCCAGCAGTTACTCGATTGGGGCGAACTATGGCTACACCTTC.

This clone has only a few counts. The V and J genes are TRBV24-1 and TRBJ2-3; the D is unclear. Germline-derived CDR1 and CDR2 are KGHDR and SFDVKD. V shed 4 bases and J shed 6 bases, with 16 bases lying between them. This CDR3 contains 15 residues. The CDR3 sequence is CATSDPTGPEDTQYF. CDR3 DNA sequence: TGTGCCACCAGTGACCCGACGGGCCCTGAGGATACGCAGTATTTT.

This sequence joins TRBV18 and TRBJ2-2; D ambiguous. Deletions cut 0 bases from V and 1 base from J, with 6 bases between. The CDR3 length is 15 residues. CDR1 and CDR2 (germline): KGHSH, LQKENI. The CDR3, as DNA: TGTGCCAGCTCACCACCTGCCTTGAACACCGGGGAGCTGTTTTTT. Translating gives CASSPPALNTGELFF.

This chain connects TRBV9 to TRBJ1-2, with 11 bases fitting TRBD1. The CDR3 is made up of 15 amino acids. The germline gives CDR1 SGDLS, CDR2 YYNGEE. The trim removed 3 bases at V and 3 bases at J, leaving 4 bases unmatched. The CDR3 bases are TGTGCCAGCAGCGGGACAGGGGGCGGGCACTATGGCTACACCTTC. Its translation: CASSGTGGGHYGYTF.

V gene TRBV9 combines with J gene TRBJ2-1, with D uncertain. Trimming removed 0 bases from V and 7 bases from J, with 8 bases in between. Germline V lookup: CDR1 SGDLS, CDR2 YYNGEE. The CDR3 contains 13 residues. CDR3 nucleotides: TGTGCCAGCAGCGTAGGTGTTTATAATGAGCAGTTCTTC. Its translation is CASSVGVYNEQFF.

This chain joins TRBV6-2 or TRBV6-3 and TRBJ2-1; D not resolved. Per the germline V gene, CDR1 is MNHEY and CDR2 is SVGEGT. Trimming removed 5 bases from V and 2 bases from J, with 7 bases in between. The CDR3 has 13 residues. The CDR3: CASSQRPYNEQFF. CDR3 sequence (DNA): TGTGCCAGCAGTCAGCGCCCCTACAATGAGCAGTTCTTC.

The genes are TRBV7-2 and TRBJ1-2; 9 nucleotides align to TRBD1. Germline CDR1 and CDR2: SGHTA and FQGNSA. V shed 3 bases and J 8 bases; nucleotides not matched to a gene: 10. The CDR3 runs to 15 residues. In nucleotides, the CDR3 is TGTGCCAGCAGCTTTCTAGGGACAGGGCCTATGGGCTACACCTTC. Translation gives CASSFLGTGPMGYTF.

The genes are TRBV7-8 and TRBJ1-5; D remains ambiguous. Germline CDR1 SGHVS, CDR2 FQNEAQ. Trimming shortened V by 1 base and J by 1 base, and 11 bases separated the two germline ends. CDR3 size: 16 residues. CDR3 amino acids: CASSLGGGISNQPQHF. CDR3 DNA sequence: TGTGCCAGCAGCTTAGGGGGAGGGATCAGCAATCAGCCCCAGCATTTT.

This clone has a single count. The chain employs TRBV12-3 or TRBV12-4 and TRBJ2-7; TRBD2 aligns across 8 bases. The CDR3 is made up of 13 amino acids. Unmatched junction bases numbered 8, after V lost 6 bases and J lost 7 bases. This CDR3 reads CASSRTSSREQYF. The DNA for the CDR3 is TGTGCCAGCAGCCGGACTAGCTCGAGGGAGCAGTACTTC.

Here the CDR3 reads CASSTFYGYTF. CDR3 DNA sequence: TGTGCCAGTAGTACATTCTATGGCTACACCTTC. The chain has TRBV19 and TRBJ1-2; D is ambiguous. CDR3 size: 11 residues. V gave up 4 bases and J gave up 4 bases, with 4 bases separating them. Germline V gene lookup returns CDR1 LNHDA and CDR2 SQIVND (reference sequence).

This clone was recorded only once. CDR3: CASARGAGGLTDTQYF. The CDR3 nucleotides read TGCGCCAGCGCTCGGGGAGCGGGGGGACTCACAGATACGCAGTATTTT. This chain links TRBV4-3 with TRBJ2-3; 9 nucleotides match TRBD2. V lost 8 bases, J lost 2 bases, and 11 bases stayed unmatched. There are 16 residues in the CDR3. Per the germline V gene, CDR1 is LGHNA and CDR2 is YSLEER.

J is TRBJ2-5 and V is TRBV6-4; the D is unclear. Germline CDR1 and CDR2: MRHNA and SNTAGT. This CDR3 has 15 amino acids. V was trimmed by 6 bases and J by 3 bases, leaving 17 bases between them. The DNA of the CDR3 is TGTGCCAGCAGGGCCTATAAGAGCAGAGAAGAGACCCAGTACTTC. Translating it yields CASRAYKSREETQYF.